This T cell receptor beta chain was retrieved from a study of T cells in Graves' hyperthyroidism and ophthalmopathy. This clonotype has just a few counts. Template material for amplifying TCR beta CDR3 regions consisted of RNA transcripts. The TCR CDR3 first-round RT-PCR relied on the HTBI primer set. TCRdb reprocessed the multiplex PCR reads via MiXCR and lists one record per CDR3 protein. The data show hundreds of thousands of distinct CDR3 sequences, around a third seen once. Germline V gene lookup returns CDR1 LGHNA and CDR2 YSLEER. The ends were cut back, 2 bases at V and 0 bases at J, with 8 bases in the middle. The CDR3 is 16 amino acids. Pregnant or lactating patients were excluded, as were those with uncontrolled infection or other autoimmune disease.

This sequence joins TRBV4-3 and TRBJ2-6; possibly TRBD1 for D (6 bases). The receptor comes from a woman between 40 and 55 years old with Graves' hyperthyroidism. Sequencing was done on a sample of blood. CDR3 nucleotide sequence: TGCGCCAGCAGCCAACGAGGGGGCTCTGGGGCCAACGTCCTGACTTTC. This translates into CASSQRGGSGANVLTF.